These 13 T cell receptor beta chains share one sample of origin, sequenced in a study of T cell changes during pregnancy in multiple sclerosis. Produced via immunoSEQ multiplex PCR; TCRdb's table is partial and in-frame only. This sample has about 98,000 clones; around 92% occur once, and the top ten carry roughly 2.3%. The sample in question was peripheral blood, obtained after pregnancy. The receptors stem from a female donor in good health, enrolled as a control in a pregnancy study.

The chain combines TRBV5-6 with TRBJ2-2, with 8 bases matching TRBD1. V lost 3 bases to trimming and J lost 7 bases; unmatched junction nucleotides: 5. The germline V gene encodes CDR1 SGHDT and CDR2 YYEEEE. The CDR3 spans 14 residues. CDR3 region: CASSWGQANGELFF. The CDR3 DNA reads TGTGCCAGCAGCTGGGGACAGGCAAACGGGGAGCTGTTTTTT.

V is TRBV27 and J is TRBJ2-3; a weak D match, TRBD2 (6 bases). The CDR3 extends over 18 amino acids. V was shortened by 2 bases and J by 2 bases, with 20 bases between the two germline ends. Germline V gene lookup returns CDR1 MNHEY and CDR2 SMNVEV (reference sequence). CDR3: CASSLVGDWEPSTDTQYF. The CDR3 DNA follows: TGTGCCAGCAGTTTAGTAGGGGACTGGGAACCCTCCACAGATACGCAGTATTTT.

J is TRBJ1-4 and V is TRBV5-1; 7 bases align to TRBD1. Germline assignment: CDR1 SGHRS and CDR2 YFSETQ. The trim removed 2 bases at V and 8 bases at J, leaving 6 bases unmatched. The length of the CDR3 is 14 residues. CDR3 region: CASSFGQDGEKLFF. The CDR3 nucleotides are TGCGCCAGCAGCTTCGGACAGGATGGGGAAAAACTGTTTTTT.

The chain is built from TRBV5-1 and TRBJ2-5, with 8 bases that match TRBD2. Germline CDR1 SGHRS, CDR2 YFSETQ. This CDR3 is 16 amino acids long. Losses at the gene ends were 0 bases for V and 6 bases for J; bases not matched to a gene: 10. Here the CDR3 DNA reads TGCGCCAGCAGCTTGGGGGTCGCGGGGGGATCTAAGACCCAGTACTTC. It yields the protein CASSLGVAGGSKTQYF.

This clone was seen a single time. This rearrangement joins TRBV6-6 to TRBJ2-5; a possible D gene is TRBD1 (5 bases). CDR3 length: 13 amino acids. Deletions cut 2 bases from V and 1 base from J, with 5 bases between. Germline CDR1 is MNHNY and CDR2 is SVGAGI (reference sequence). The CDR3 here is CASSYGAQETQYF. The CDR3 DNA is TGTGCCAGCAGTTACGGGGCCCAAGAGACCCAGTACTTC.

V usage is TRBV7-9 and J usage is TRBJ2-7; 8 nucleotides line up with TRBD2. This CDR3 is 14 amino acids long. CDR1 SEHNR and CDR2 FQNEAQ come from the germline V gene (reference sequence). V shed 5 bases, J shed 2 bases, and the junction held 5 bases outside the gene matches. In DNA form, the CDR3 reads TGTGCCAGCAGCCGTAGCGGGATCGCCTACGAGCAGTACTTC. Translated, it gives CASSRSGIAYEQYF. The variable domain in full, with the rest retrieved from reference TRBV7-9 and TRBJ2-7, is DTGVSQNPRHKITKRGQNVTFRCDPISEHNRLYWYRQTLGQGPEFLTYFQNEAQLEKSRLLSDRFSAERPKGSFSTLEIQRTEQGDSAMYLCASSRSGIAYEQYFGPGTRLTVT.

The chain carries TRBV7-9 and TRBJ2-2, with 8 bases identical to TRBD2. The CDR3 runs to 15 residues. Trimming cost V 2 bases and J 5 bases; bases outside gene matches: 4. Germline V gives CDR1 SEHNR, CDR2 FQNEAQ (reference sequence). The CDR3 region is CASSLQAGATGELFF. CDR3 nucleotide sequence: TGTGCCAGCAGCTTACAAGCGGGAGCTACCGGGGAGCTGTTTTTT.

V usage is TRBV5-1 and J usage is TRBJ2-3, with TRBD1 matching 8 bases. J gave up 4 bases and V 2 bases, and 3 bases lay outside the gene matches. Germline lookup yields CDR1 SGHRS and CDR2 YFSETQ. The CDR3 sequence is 14 residues long. CDR3 residues: CASSLQTGADTQYF. The CDR3 DNA sequence: TGCGCCAGCAGCTTACAGACAGGGGCAGATACGCAGTATTTT.

This clone was detected once. The chain couples TRBV7-3 to TRBJ2-7, with D possibly TRBD2 on 6 matching bases. Germline CDR1 SGHTA, CDR2 FQGTGA. CDR3 size: 13 residues. V was clipped by 3 bases and J by 5 bases, with 11 bases between them. The CDR3 region is CASSLEWGDEQYF. CDR3 nucleotides: TGTGCCAGCAGCTTGGAGTGGGGGGACGAGCAGTACTTC.

The chain combines TRBV4-1 with TRBJ2-7; 8 bases fit TRBD2. Germline V gene sequence: CDR1 MGHRA, CDR2 YSYEKL. V lost 0 bases, J lost 0 bases, and 10 bases stayed unmatched. The CDR3 extends over 18 amino acids. CDR3 amino acids: CASSQEFRGGPSSYEQYF. The CDR3 DNA is TGCGCCAGCAGCCAAGAATTCCGGGGGGGGCCGAGCTCCTACGAGCAGTACTTC.

This rearrangement joins TRBV5-1 to TRBJ1-4; 9 bases align to TRBD1. The CDR3 loop spans 15 amino acids. CDR1 and CDR2 (germline): SGHRS, YFSETQ. Unmatched junction bases numbered 6, after V lost 4 bases and J lost 5 bases. The CDR3 here is CASSQEDRGNEKLFF. CDR3 DNA sequence: TGCGCCAGCAGCCAAGAGGACAGGGGAAATGAAAAACTGTTTTTT.

The V and J genes are TRBV10-1 and TRBJ1-2; 8 bases are shared with TRBD1. V shed 0 bases, J shed 4 bases, and the junction held 4 bases outside the gene matches. This CDR3 is built from 15 residues. Germline lookup yields CDR1 WNHNN and CDR2 SYGVQD (reference sequence). Here the CDR3 DNA reads TGCGCCAGCAGTGAGTCGGCGACAGGGGCCTATGGCTACACCTTC. It yields the protein CASSESATGAYGYTF.

The chain links TRBV5-4 to TRBJ2-7, with a tentative D call TRBD1 (6 bases). V was cut by 5 bases and J by 6 bases, with 12 bases left in between. This CDR3 contains 12 residues. Germline loops: CDR1 SGHNT, CDR2 YYREEE (reference sequence). DNA of the CDR3: TGTGCCAGCAGGACAACAGGGTCCGAGCAGTACTTC. Protein sequence: CASRTTGSEQYF. Full variable domain (outside the CDR3, taken from reference TRBV5-4 and TRBJ2-7): ETGVTQSPTHLIKTRGQQVTLRCSSQSGHNTVSWYQQALGQGPQFIFQYYREEENGRGNFPPRFSGLQFPNYSSELNVNALELDDSALYLCASRTTGSEQYFGPGTRLTVT.